This T cell receptor (beta chain) was identified in a study of chemoradiotherapy in HPV16-positive cancers. Study outcomes and limitations: HPV-specific T cells were functionally defined from only a couple of HPV16-positive patients.

Method: immunoSEQ multiplex PCR; TCRdb's copy keeps in-frame clones and lacks some. The sample lists some 1,000 clones, about two thirds occurring once. CDR1 is SEHNR and CDR2 is FQNEAQ in the germline V gene (reference sequence). V shed 5 bases, J shed 8 bases, and the junction held 9 bases outside the gene matches. This CDR3 is built from 15 residues. This clone was seen a few times. Its cognate antigen is unknown. The input for sequencing was tumor tissue, taken from a patient who underwent chemoradiotherapy. The clonotype originates from a human donor with HPV-associated anogenital cancer. V and J are TRBV7-9 and TRBJ1-4; 9 bases align to TRBD1. The CDR3 is CASSRDRGKEEKLFF. CDR3 sequence (DNA): TGTGCCAGCAGCCGCGACAGGGGGAAGGAAGAAAAACTGTTTTTT.